Listed below are T cell receptor beta chains from one sample, sequenced in a study of T cells after yellow fever vaccination. From the 5' RACE reads, TCRdb called clonotypes with MiXCR, one entry per CDR3 protein. This table has about 240,000 distinct CDR3 sequences, 6.5% to 8.5% appearing once. The sample was CD4+ T cells sorted from PBMCs, taken 15 days after the yellow fever booster vaccination. These receptors all stem from a young man who received the YFV17D yellow fever vaccine. CDR3s include the opening cysteine and the closing phenylalanine or tryptophan. The order of the fields is J gene, clone size, V gene, D gene, CDR3 protein, CDR3 DNA. D genes are given only for firm matches. Only some rows state a clone size, as once, few, many or a class for expanded clones.

j_call: TRBJ2-3; clone_size: few; v_call: TRBV5-1; d_call: -; cdr3_aa: CASSLQGGFSTDTQYF; cdr3_nt: TGCGCCAGCAGCTTACAAGGCGGATTTAGCACAGATACGCAGTATTTT
j_call: TRBJ1-3; clone_size: -; v_call: TRBV15; d_call: -; cdr3_aa: CATSIGSENTIYF; cdr3_nt: TGTGCCACCAGCATAGGCTCCGAAAACACCATATATTTT
j_call: TRBJ2-3; clone_size: many; v_call: TRBV5-1; d_call: TRBD1; cdr3_aa: CASSLDRGATDTQYF; cdr3_nt: TGCGCCAGCAGCTTGGACAGGGGTGCCACAGATACGCAGTATTTT
j_call: TRBJ2-1; clone_size: -; v_call: TRBV20-1; d_call: TRBD1; cdr3_aa: CSARAGTGSYNEQFF; cdr3_nt: TGCAGTGCCAGAGCCGGGACAGGGTCATACAATGAGCAGTTCTTC
j_call: TRBJ2-3; clone_size: few; v_call: TRBV20-1; d_call: -; cdr3_aa: CSPRLGTDTQYF; cdr3_nt: TGCAGCCCCAGATTGGGCACAGATACGCAGTATTTT
j_call: TRBJ2-3; clone_size: many; v_call: TRBV11-3; d_call: TRBD2; cdr3_aa: CASSRGAGAADTQYF; cdr3_nt: TGTGCCAGCAGCAGAGGGGCGGGAGCGGCAGATACGCAGTATTTT
j_call: TRBJ2-7; clone_size: many; v_call: TRBV6-1; d_call: TRBD1; cdr3_aa: CASKLMPGQGTYEQYF; cdr3_nt: TGTGCCAGCAAGCTAATGCCGGGACAGGGAACCTACGAGCAGTACTTC
j_call: TRBJ2-1; clone_size: many; v_call: TRBV7-2; d_call: TRBD2; cdr3_aa: CASSPPSGSSNEQFF; cdr3_nt: TGTGCCAGCAGCCCCCCTAGCGGGAGCTCTAATGAGCAGTTCTTC
j_call: TRBJ2-7; clone_size: many; v_call: TRBV6-5; d_call: TRBD1; cdr3_aa: CASTGQGPHEQYF; cdr3_nt: TGTGCCAGCACGGGACAGGGGCCCCACGAGCAGTACTTC
j_call: TRBJ2-2; clone_size: many; v_call: TRBV7-2; d_call: -; cdr3_aa: CATSQSANTGELFF; cdr3_nt: TGTGCAACCTCGCAAAGCGCGAACACCGGGGAGCTGTTTTTT
j_call: TRBJ2-3; clone_size: many; v_call: TRBV6-1; d_call: TRBD2; cdr3_aa: CASSHSGRGADTQYF; cdr3_nt: TGTGCCAGCAGCCATAGCGGGAGAGGGGCAGATACGCAGTATTTT
j_call: TRBJ2-2; clone_size: many; v_call: TRBV7-3; d_call: TRBD2; cdr3_aa: CASSLPGGMDTGELFF; cdr3_nt: TGTGCCAGCAGCCTACCGGGGGGAATGGACACCGGGGAGCTGTTTTTT
j_call: TRBJ2-2; clone_size: -; v_call: TRBV19; d_call: -; cdr3_aa: CASSIGDFINTGELFF; cdr3_nt: TGTGCCAGTAGTATAGGGGACTTCATAAACACCGGGGAGCTGTTTTTT
j_call: TRBJ2-6; clone_size: -; v_call: TRBV12-3/TRBV12-4; d_call: TRBD2; cdr3_aa: CASSSHGRSGGANVLTF; cdr3_nt: TGTGCCAGCAGTTCCCACGGGAGGTCGGGCGGGGCCAACGTCCTGACTTTC
j_call: TRBJ2-5; clone_size: -; v_call: TRBV7-2; d_call: TRBD2; cdr3_aa: CAGASGTIPETQYF; cdr3_nt: TGTGCCGGGGCCAGCGGGACTATACCGGAGACCCAGTACTTC
j_call: TRBJ2-3; clone_size: -; v_call: TRBV24-1; d_call: TRBD1; cdr3_aa: CATSDPAVGRGNGLTDTQYF; cdr3_nt: TGTGCCACCAGTGATCCAGCCGTCGGCAGGGGGAACGGGCTGACAGATACGCAGTATTTT
j_call: TRBJ2-3; clone_size: -; v_call: TRBV5-1; d_call: -; cdr3_aa: CASSLDFLAFPDTQYF; cdr3_nt: TGCGCCAGCAGCTTGGATTTCCTAGCGTTCCCAGATACGCAGTATTTT
j_call: TRBJ2-2; clone_size: few; v_call: TRBV12-3/TRBV12-4; d_call: -; cdr3_aa: CASSRGAADTGELFF; cdr3_nt: TGTGCCAGCAGCCGGGGAGCGGCCGACACCGGGGAGCTGTTTTTT
j_call: TRBJ2-1; clone_size: many; v_call: TRBV5-4; d_call: -; cdr3_aa: CASSLIGNTDEQFF; cdr3_nt: TGTGCCAGCAGCTTAATCGGGAATACGGATGAGCAGTTCTTC
j_call: TRBJ2-7; clone_size: many; v_call: TRBV20-1; d_call: TRBD2; cdr3_aa: CSARETSGNSYEQYF; cdr3_nt: TGCAGTGCTAGAGAGACTAGCGGGAATTCCTACGAGCAGTACTTC
j_call: TRBJ1-5; clone_size: -; v_call: TRBV20-1; d_call: -; cdr3_aa: CSALPYDRYNQPQHF; cdr3_nt: TGCAGTGCTCTACCCTATGACAGGTACAATCAGCCCCAGCATTTT
j_call: TRBJ2-5; clone_size: many; v_call: TRBV29-1; d_call: -; cdr3_aa: CSVVFRAETQYF; cdr3_nt: TGCAGCGTTGTGTTCCGAGCGGAGACCCAGTACTTC
j_call: TRBJ1-1; clone_size: -; v_call: TRBV5-1; d_call: TRBD1; cdr3_aa: CASSEQGLNTEAFF; cdr3_nt: TGCGCCAGCAGTGAACAGGGGTTGAACACTGAAGCTTTCTTT
j_call: TRBJ1-3; clone_size: many; v_call: TRBV6-5; d_call: -; cdr3_aa: CASSYSTPGQSGNTIYF; cdr3_nt: TGTGCCAGCAGTTACTCGACCCCAGGCCAATCTGGAAACACCATATATTTT
j_call: TRBJ2-3; clone_size: few; v_call: TRBV14; d_call: -; cdr3_aa: CASSQLLAMADTQYF; cdr3_nt: TGTGCCAGCAGCCAATTACTAGCTATGGCAGATACGCAGTATTTT
j_call: TRBJ2-1; clone_size: -; v_call: TRBV5-6; d_call: TRBD2; cdr3_aa: CASSLALGLAGGSYNEQFF; cdr3_nt: TGTGCCAGCAGCTTGGCCTTGGGACTAGCGGGAGGTTCCTACAATGAGCAGTTCTTC
j_call: TRBJ1-1; clone_size: few; v_call: TRBV10-3; d_call: TRBD1; cdr3_aa: CATGQGSTEAFF; cdr3_nt: TGTGCCACGGGACAGGGTAGCACTGAAGCTTTCTTT
j_call: TRBJ2-3; clone_size: few; v_call: TRBV20-1; d_call: -; cdr3_aa: CSATGARLSTDTQYF; cdr3_nt: TGCAGTGCTACCGGGGCCCGCCTCAGCACAGATACGCAGTATTTT
j_call: TRBJ1-4; clone_size: few; v_call: TRBV12-3/TRBV12-4; d_call: -; cdr3_aa: CASGYREDNEKLFF; cdr3_nt: TGTGCCAGCGGTTATCGGGAGGATAATGAAAAACTGTTTTTT
j_call: TRBJ2-3; clone_size: few; v_call: TRBV6-1; d_call: TRBD1; cdr3_aa: CASRDTGGITDTQYF; cdr3_nt: TGTGCCAGCAGGGATACAGGGGGCATAACAGATACGCAGTATTTT
j_call: TRBJ2-7; clone_size: many; v_call: TRBV29-1; d_call: -; cdr3_aa: CSMTSTGSYEQYF; cdr3_nt: TGCAGCATGACGTCGACAGGCTCCTACGAGCAGTACTTC
j_call: TRBJ1-4; clone_size: -; v_call: TRBV30; d_call: -; cdr3_aa: CAWRAKQPNEKLFF; cdr3_nt: TGTGCCTGGAGGGCAAAACAGCCTAATGAAAAACTGTTTTTT